This TCR beta chain comes out of a study of cytomegalovirus exposure and HLA in healthy donors. On the study more broadly: Among 150 million to 200 million T cells, an earlier analysis found about 110 million unique TCR beta sequences. The early release's HLA-typed donors yielded 65 million to 85 million unique TCRs.

Germline V gene sequence: CDR1 MGHRA, CDR2 YSYEKL. The ends were cut back, 1 base at V and 7 bases at J, with 11 bases in the middle. The CDR3 contains 14 residues. Both 60 Vbeta primers and 13 Jbeta primers went into the PCR. How the authors handled the data: An analysis that came later counted 80 million or so unique TCR beta chains, 9 million to 12 million shared. Data came from immunoSEQ multiplex PCR; TCRdb stores just in-frame clones and leaves some out. V, J and clone size are those of that table, while D and trimming were read from the DNA. This table has some 200,000 clones, roughly 90% appearing once.

The V gene is TRBV4-1, the J gene TRBJ2-1, with a weak D call TRBD1 (6 bases). The source of this sequence is a woman under 30 in good health and CMV-seronegative. The sample was PBMCs. The CDR3, as DNA: TGCGCCAGCAGCCAAGTTAGCCAGGGGAATGAGCAGTTCTTC. It encodes CASSQVSQGNEQFF.